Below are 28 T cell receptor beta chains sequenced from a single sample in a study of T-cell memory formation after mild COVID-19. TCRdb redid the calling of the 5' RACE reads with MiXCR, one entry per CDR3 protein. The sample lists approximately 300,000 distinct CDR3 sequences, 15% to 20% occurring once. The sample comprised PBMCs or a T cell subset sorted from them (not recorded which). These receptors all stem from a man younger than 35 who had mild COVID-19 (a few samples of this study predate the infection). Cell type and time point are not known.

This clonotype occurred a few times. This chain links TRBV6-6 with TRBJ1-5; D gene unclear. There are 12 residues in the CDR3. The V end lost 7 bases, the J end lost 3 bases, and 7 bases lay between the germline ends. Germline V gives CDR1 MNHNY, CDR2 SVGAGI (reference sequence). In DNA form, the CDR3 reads TGTGCCAGCACCAATCCCAATCAGCCCCAGCATTTT. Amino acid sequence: CASTNPNQPQHF.

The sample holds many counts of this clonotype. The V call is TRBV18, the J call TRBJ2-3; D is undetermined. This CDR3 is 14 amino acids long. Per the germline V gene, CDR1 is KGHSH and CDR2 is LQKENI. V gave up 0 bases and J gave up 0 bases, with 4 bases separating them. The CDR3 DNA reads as TGTGCCAGCTCACCACCGGCCAGCACAGATACGCAGTATTTT. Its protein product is CASSPPASTDTQYF.

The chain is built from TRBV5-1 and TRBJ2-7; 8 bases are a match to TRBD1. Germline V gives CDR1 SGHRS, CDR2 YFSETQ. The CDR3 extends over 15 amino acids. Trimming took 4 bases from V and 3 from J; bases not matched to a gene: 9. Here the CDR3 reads CASSASGTGLYEQYF. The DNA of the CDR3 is TGCGCCAGCAGCGCCTCCGGGACAGGACTCTACGAGCAGTACTTC. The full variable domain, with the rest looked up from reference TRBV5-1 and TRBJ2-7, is KAGVTQTPRYLIKTRGQQVTLSCSPISGHRSVSWYQQTPGQGLQFLFEYFSETQRNKGNFPGRFSGRQFSNSRSEMNVSTLELGDSALYLCASSASGTGLYEQYFGPGTRLTVT.

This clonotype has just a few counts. CDR3 residues: CASYHRGEETQYF. The DNA of the CDR3 is TGCGCCAGCTACCACAGGGGAGAAGAGACCCAGTACTTC. The rearrangement links TRBV5-1 to TRBJ2-5, with 7 bases aligning to TRBD1. V was clipped by 7 bases and J by 3 bases; unmatched bases: 6. The CDR3 contains 13 residues. The germline CDR1 and CDR2 sequences are SGHRS and YFSETQ.

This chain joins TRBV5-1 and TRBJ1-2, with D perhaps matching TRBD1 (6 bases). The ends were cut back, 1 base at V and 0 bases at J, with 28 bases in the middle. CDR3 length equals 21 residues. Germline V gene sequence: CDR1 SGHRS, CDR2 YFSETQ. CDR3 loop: CASSLLVLPNVRDIPNYGYTF. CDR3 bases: TGCGCCAGCAGCTTGTTAGTCCTCCCCAACGTCCGGGACATTCCTAACTATGGCTACACCTTC.

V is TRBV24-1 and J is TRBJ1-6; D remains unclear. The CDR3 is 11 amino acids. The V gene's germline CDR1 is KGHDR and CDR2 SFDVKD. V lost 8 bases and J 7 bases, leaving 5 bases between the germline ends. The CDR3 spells CATNSNSPLHF. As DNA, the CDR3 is TGTGCCACCAATTCCAATTCACCCCTCCACTTT.

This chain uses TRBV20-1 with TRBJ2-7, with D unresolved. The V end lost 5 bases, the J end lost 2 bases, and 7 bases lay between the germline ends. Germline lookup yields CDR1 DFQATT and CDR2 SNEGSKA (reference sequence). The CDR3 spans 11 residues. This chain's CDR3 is CSASITYEQYF. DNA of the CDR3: TGCAGTGCTTCGATTACCTACGAGCAGTACTTC.

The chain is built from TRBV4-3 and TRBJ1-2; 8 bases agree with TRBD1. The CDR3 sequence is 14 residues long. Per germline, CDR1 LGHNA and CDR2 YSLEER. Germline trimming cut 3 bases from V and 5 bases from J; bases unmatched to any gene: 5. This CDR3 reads CASSHDRGSYGYTF. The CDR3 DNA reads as TGCGCCAGCAGCCACGACAGGGGATCATATGGCTACACCTTC.

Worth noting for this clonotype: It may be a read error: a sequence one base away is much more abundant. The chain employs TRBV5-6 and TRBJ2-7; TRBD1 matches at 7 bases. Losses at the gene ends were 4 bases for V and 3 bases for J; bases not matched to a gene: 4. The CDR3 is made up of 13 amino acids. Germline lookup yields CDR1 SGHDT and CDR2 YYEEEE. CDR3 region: CASSPGQIYEQYF. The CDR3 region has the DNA TGTGCCAGCAGCCCGGGACAGATCTACGAGCAGTACTTC.

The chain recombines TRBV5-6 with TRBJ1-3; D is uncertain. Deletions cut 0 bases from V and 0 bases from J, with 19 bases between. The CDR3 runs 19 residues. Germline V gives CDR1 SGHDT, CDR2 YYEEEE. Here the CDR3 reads CASSLEQLKKGYSGNTIYF. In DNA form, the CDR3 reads TGTGCCAGCAGCTTGGAACAGTTAAAAAAGGGATACTCTGGAAACACCATATATTTT. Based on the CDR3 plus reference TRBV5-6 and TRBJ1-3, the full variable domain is DAGVTQSPTHLIKTRGQQVTLRCSPKSGHDTVSWYQQALGQGPQFIFQYYEEEERQRGNFPDRFSGHQFPNYSSELNVNALLLGDSALYLCASSLEQLKKGYSGNTIYFGEGSWLTVV.

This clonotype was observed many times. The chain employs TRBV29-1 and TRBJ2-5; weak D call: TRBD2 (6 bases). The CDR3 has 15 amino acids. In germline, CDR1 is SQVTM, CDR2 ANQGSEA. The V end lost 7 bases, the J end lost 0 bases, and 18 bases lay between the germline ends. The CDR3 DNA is TGCAGCGGCGGGGCGCTCGAGGGGTACCAAGAGACCCAGTACTTC. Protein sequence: CSGGALEGYQETQYF.

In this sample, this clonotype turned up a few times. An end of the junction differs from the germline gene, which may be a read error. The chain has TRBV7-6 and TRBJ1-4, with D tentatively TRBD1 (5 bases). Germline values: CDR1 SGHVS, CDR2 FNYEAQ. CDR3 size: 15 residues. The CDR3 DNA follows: TGTGCCAGCAGCCTAGCGACGGGGCGGGGTGAAAAACTGTTTTTT. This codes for CASSLATGRGEKLFF.

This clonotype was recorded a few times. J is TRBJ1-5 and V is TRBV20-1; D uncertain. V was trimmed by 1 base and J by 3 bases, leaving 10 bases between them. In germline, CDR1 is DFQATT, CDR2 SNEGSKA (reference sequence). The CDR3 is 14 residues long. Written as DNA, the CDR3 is TGCAGTGCTAGAGGTGGAGACTACAATCAGCCCCAGCATTTT. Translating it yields CSARGGDYNQPQHF.

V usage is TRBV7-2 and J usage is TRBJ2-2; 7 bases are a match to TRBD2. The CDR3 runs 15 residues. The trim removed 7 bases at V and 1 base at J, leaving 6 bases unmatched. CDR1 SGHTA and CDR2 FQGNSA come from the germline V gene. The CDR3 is CASKRLAVNTGELFF. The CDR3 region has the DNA TGTGCCAGCAAAAGGCTAGCGGTGAACACCGGGGAGCTGTTTTTT.

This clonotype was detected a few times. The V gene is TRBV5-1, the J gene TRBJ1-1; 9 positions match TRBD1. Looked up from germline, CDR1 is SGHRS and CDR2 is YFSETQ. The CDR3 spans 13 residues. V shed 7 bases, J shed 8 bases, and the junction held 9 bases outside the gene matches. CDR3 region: CASYRDRAKEAFF. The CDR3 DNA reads TGCGCCAGCTACCGGGACAGGGCCAAGGAAGCTTTCTTT.

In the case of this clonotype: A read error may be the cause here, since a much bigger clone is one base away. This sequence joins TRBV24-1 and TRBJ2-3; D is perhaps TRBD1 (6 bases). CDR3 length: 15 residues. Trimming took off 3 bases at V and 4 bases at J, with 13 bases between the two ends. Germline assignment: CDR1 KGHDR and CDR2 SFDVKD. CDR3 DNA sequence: TGTGCCACCAGTGATCGGGCAGGGGATTCAGATACGCAGTATTTT. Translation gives CATSDRAGDSDTQYF.

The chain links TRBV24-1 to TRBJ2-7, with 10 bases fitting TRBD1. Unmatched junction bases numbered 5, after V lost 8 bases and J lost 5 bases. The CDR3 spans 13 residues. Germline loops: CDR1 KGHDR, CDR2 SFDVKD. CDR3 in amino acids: CATTDRGIDEQYV. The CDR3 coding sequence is TGTGCCACCACGGACAGGGGGATCGACGAGCAGTACGTC.

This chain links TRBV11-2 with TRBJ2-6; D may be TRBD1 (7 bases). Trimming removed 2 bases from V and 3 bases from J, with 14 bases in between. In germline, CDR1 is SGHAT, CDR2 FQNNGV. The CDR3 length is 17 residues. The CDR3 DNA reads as TGTGCCAGCAGCTTACAGTCAGGGGGAGGTGGGGCCAACGTCCTGACTTTC. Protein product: CASSLQSGGGGANVLTF.

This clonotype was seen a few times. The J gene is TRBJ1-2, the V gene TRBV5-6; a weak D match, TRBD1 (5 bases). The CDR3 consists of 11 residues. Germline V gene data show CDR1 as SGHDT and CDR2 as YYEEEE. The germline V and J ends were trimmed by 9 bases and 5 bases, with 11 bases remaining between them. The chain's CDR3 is CATGGSYGYTF. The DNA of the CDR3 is TGTGCCACGGGGGGGTCGTATGGCTACACCTTC. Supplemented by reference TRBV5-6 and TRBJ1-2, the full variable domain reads DAGVTQSPTHLIKTRGQQVTLRCSPKSGHDTVSWYQQALGQGPQFIFQYYEEEERQRGNFPDRFSGHQFPNYSSELNVNALLLGDSALYLCATGGSYGYTFGSGTRLTVV.

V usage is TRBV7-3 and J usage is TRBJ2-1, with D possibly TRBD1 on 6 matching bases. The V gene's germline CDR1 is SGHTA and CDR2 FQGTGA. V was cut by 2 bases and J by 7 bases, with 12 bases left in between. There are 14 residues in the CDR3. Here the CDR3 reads CASSLRRDTNEQFF. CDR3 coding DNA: TGTGCCAGCAGCTTACGACGGGACACTAATGAGCAGTTCTTC. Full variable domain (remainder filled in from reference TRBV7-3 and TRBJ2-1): GAGVSQTPSNKVTEKGKYVELRCDPISGHTALYWYRQSLGQGPEFLIYFQGTGAADDSGLPNDRFFAVRPEGSVSTLKIQRTERGDSAVYLCASSLRRDTNEQFFGPGTRLTVL.

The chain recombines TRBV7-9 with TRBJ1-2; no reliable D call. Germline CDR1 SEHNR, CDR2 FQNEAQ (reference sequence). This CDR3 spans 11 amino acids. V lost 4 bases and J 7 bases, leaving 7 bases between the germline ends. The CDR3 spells CASSWGSGYTF. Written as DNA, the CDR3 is TGTGCCAGCAGCTGGGGTAGTGGCTACACCTTC.

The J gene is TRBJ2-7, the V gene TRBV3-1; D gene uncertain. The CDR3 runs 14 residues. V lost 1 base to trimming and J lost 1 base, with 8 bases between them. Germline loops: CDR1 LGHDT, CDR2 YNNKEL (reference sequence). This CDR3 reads CASSQVPDSYEQYV. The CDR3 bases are TGTGCCAGCAGCCAAGTCCCGGATTCCTACGAGCAGTACGTC.

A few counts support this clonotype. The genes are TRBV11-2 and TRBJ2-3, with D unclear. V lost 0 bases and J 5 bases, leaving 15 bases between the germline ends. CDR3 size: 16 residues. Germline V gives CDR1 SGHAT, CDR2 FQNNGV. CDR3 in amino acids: CASSLDHPTNGDTQYF. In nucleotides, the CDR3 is TGTGCCAGCAGCTTAGATCACCCTACCAATGGAGATACGCAGTATTTT. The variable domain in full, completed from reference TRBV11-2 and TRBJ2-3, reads EAGVAQSPRYKIIEKRQSVAFWCNPISGHATLYWYQQILGQGPKLLIQFQNNGVVDDSQLPKDRFSAERLKGVDSTLKIQPAKLEDSAVYLCASSLDHPTNGDTQYFGPGTRLTVL.

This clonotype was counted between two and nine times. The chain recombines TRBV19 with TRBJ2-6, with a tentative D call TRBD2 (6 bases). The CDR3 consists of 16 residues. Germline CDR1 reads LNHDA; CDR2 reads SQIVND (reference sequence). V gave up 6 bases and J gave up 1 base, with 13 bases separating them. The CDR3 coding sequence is TGTGCCAGTAGGCCGTACGCGGGGTCTGGGGCCAACGTCCTGACTTTC. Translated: CASRPYAGSGANVLTF. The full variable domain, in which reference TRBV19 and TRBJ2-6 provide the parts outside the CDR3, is DGGITQSPKYLFRKEGQNVTLSCEQNLNHDAMYWYRQDPGQGLRLIYYSQIVNDFQKGDIAEGYSVSREKKESFPLTVTSAQKNPTAFYLCASRPYAGSGANVLTFGAGSRLTVL.

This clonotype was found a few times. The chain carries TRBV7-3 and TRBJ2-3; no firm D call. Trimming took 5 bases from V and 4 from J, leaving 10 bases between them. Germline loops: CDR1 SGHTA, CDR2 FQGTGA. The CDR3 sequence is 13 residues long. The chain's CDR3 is CASSAEMADTQYF. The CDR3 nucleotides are TGTGCCAGCAGCGCAGAAATGGCAGATACGCAGTATTTT.

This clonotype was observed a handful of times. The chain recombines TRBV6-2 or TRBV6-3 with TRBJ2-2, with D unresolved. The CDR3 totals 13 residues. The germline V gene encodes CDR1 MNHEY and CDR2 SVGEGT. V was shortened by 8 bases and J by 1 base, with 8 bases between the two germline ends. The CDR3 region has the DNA TGTGCCAGCGGCGGTTTGAACACCGGGGAGCTGTTTTTT. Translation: CASGGLNTGELFF.

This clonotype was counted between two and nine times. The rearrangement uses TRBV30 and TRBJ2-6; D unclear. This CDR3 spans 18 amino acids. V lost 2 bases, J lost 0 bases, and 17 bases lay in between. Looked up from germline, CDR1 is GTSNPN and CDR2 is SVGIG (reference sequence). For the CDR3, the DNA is TGTGCCTGGAGTTCTCCGAGGACCCGATTCTCTGGGGCCAACGTCCTGACTTTC. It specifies CAWSSPRTRFSGANVLTF.

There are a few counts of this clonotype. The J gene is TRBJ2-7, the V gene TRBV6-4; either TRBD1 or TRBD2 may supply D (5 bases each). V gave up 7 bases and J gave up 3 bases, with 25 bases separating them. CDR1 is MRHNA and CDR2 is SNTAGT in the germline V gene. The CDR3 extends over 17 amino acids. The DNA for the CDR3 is TGTGCCAGCACCAAGACAGTCCCATCCGGGGTCAACTACGAGCAGTACGTC. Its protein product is CASTKTVPSGVNYEQYV.